This T cell receptor beta chain was captured in a study of post-analysis software for immune sequencing data. Notes on the study in general: In patients, TRBV5-6, TRBV5-1 and TRBV20-1 belonged to five TRBV segments found more frequently than in controls.

The TCR beta cDNA libraries contained unique molecular identifiers. TCRdb recomputed calls from the PCR reads with MiXCR, one row per CDR3 protein. The sample lists under 650,000 distinct CDR3 sequences, 44% occurring once. The table lists this clonotype with a few counts. Its antigen is unidentified. Trimming cost V 4 bases and J 4 bases; bases outside gene matches: 5. The CDR3 has 15 residues. The germline CDR1 and CDR2 sequences are LNHDA and SQIVND (reference sequence). This rearrangement joins TRBV19 to TRBJ2-1; 9 nucleotides match TRBD1. Material for sequencing was blood. This clonotype originated in a girl aged 5-17 years with multiple sclerosis. The CDR3 DNA sequence: TGTGCCAGTAGTACCCACAGGGGGCGGTACAATGAGCAGTTCTTC. Translating gives CASSTHRGRYNEQFF.